This T cell receptor beta chain was profiled in a study of blood T cells in healthy people across ages. Combining a sample-barcoded 5' primer with a J-beta primer mix, a second PCR ran for 7 to 11 cycles. TCRdb re-analysed the 5' RACE reads in MiXCR, keeping a single row per CDR3 protein. The profile shows 1.4 million or so distinct CDR3 sequences, under 55% of them singletons. Study results and caveats: Roughly linear declines in TCR beta diversity per million T cells occurred with age. CMV status of donors was unknown, possibly confounding expanded clonotype changes.

The germline CDR1 and CDR2 sequences are MNHEY and SVGEGT. The V end was cut by 8 bases, the J end by 3 bases, with 20 bases between. The CDR3 covers 15 residues. About this clonotype itself: Its antigen is currently unknown.

The V and J genes are TRBV6-2 or TRBV6-3 and TRBJ2-7; a weak D match, TRBD2 (5 bases). The sequencing sample was made of blood. The receptor's source is a young woman in good health. CDR3 DNA sequence: TGTGCCAGCGTTAGCCCCCAAGCGAGCGGCTACGAGCAGTACTTC. This translates into CASVSPQASGYEQYF.